Listed here are 22 T cell receptor beta chains from one sample, sequenced in a study of blood T cell repertoires in COVID-19. Libraries were prepared by immunoSEQ multiplex PCR; TCRdb keeps only in-frame clonotypes and omits some of them. In the table there are more than 200,000 clones, around four fifths of which are singletons. The material sequenced was peripheral blood. The receptors originated from a woman between 45 and 60 years old with acute or convalescent COVID-19.

The chain links TRBV21-1 to TRBJ2-1; TRBD2 is the table's D call and was not checked against the DNA. TRBV21-1 is recorded as a pseudogene. The CDR3 has 18 residues. The DNA of the CDR3 is TGTGCCAGCAGCAAACCGAAGACTAGCGGGTCCTTCCCCAATGAGCAGTTCTTC. Translating gives CASSKPKTSGSFPNEQFF.

The V call is TRBV28, the J call TRBJ1-6, with D perhaps TRBD1 (5 bases). In germline, CDR1 is MDHEN, CDR2 SYDVKM. Trimming cost V 3 bases and J 7 bases, with 19 bases left between them. This CDR3 is built from 17 residues. In DNA form, the CDR3 reads TGTGCCAGCAGTTTGGGGCAGGGCGGTCTGCGGAATTCACCCCTCCACTTT. Translating gives CASSLGQGGLRNSPLHF.

This clone was recorded once. The chain has TRBV18 and TRBJ2-7, with 7 bases that match TRBD2. The CDR3 covers 14 residues. Trimming removed 9 bases from V and 6 bases from J; junction bases left unmatched: 14. Germline CDR1 KGHSH, CDR2 LQKENI. The CDR3 protein is CASRLAGESGEQYF. The CDR3 region has the DNA TGTGCCAGTCGACTGGCGGGAGAATCTGGCGAGCAGTACTTC.

This clone was observed once. An end of the junction does not agree with germline; a read error may underlie this. The chain employs TRBV7-9 and TRBJ2-7, with 7 bases identical to TRBD1. This CDR3 region has 15 residues. Germline V CDR1 and CDR2: SEHNR, FQNEAQ (reference sequence). CDR3 coding DNA: TGTGCCAGCAGTTCCCCCGGGACAGTCTCCGACGAGCAGTACTTC. Protein product: CASSSPGTVSDEQYF.

This clone was seen a handful of times. The gene calls are TRBV6-2 or TRBV6-3 and TRBJ2-7, with TRBD2 matching over 15 bases. Germline CDR1 reads MNHEY; CDR2 reads SVGEGT. V shed 6 bases, J shed 6 bases, and the junction held 6 bases outside the gene matches. This CDR3 has 15 residues. The CDR3 spells CASSSWTSGRAEQYF. The CDR3, as DNA: TGTGCCAGCAGCTCCTGGACTAGCGGGAGGGCCGAGCAGTACTTC.

This chain joins TRBV6-4 and TRBJ2-7, with a tentative D call TRBD2 (5 bases). In germline, CDR1 is MRHNA, CDR2 SNTAGT. V lost 3 bases and J 1 base, leaving 13 bases between the germline ends. The CDR3 loop spans 15 amino acids. In nucleotides, the CDR3 is TGTGCCAGCAGTGAAGGGAGAGGGAATTCCTACGAGCAGTACTTC. Amino acid sequence: CASSEGRGNSYEQYF.

V is TRBV19 and J is TRBJ1-1, with D possibly being TRBD1 (6 bases). Germline values: CDR1 LNHDA, CDR2 SQIVND (reference sequence). The CDR3 covers 16 residues. V gave up 4 bases and J gave up 6 bases, with 21 bases separating them. The CDR3 region is CASSTDRPRRSAEAFF. DNA for the CDR3: TGTGCCAGTAGTACCGACAGGCCGCGACGGAGCGCTGAAGCTTTCTTT.

This chain links TRBV18 with TRBJ1-6, with D tentatively TRBD1 (6 bases). Trimming removed 3 bases at V and 4 bases at J, with 16 bases between. The V gene's germline CDR1 is KGHSH and CDR2 LQKENI. CDR3 length equals 17 residues. The CDR3 spells CASSPNPGAAYNSPLHF. The CDR3 DNA reads as TGTGCCAGCTCACCCAATCCAGGGGCTGCATATAATTCACCCCTCCACTTT.

The chain joins TRBV27 to TRBJ2-7; TRBD2 is a possible D gene (5 bases). The CDR3 runs 15 residues. CDR1 and CDR2 from the germline V gene are MNHEY and SMNVEV (reference sequence). The ends were cut back, 5 bases at V and 2 bases at J, with 16 bases in the middle. The DNA for the CDR3 is TGTGCCAGCAGTAGATACCGGGATCCCGCCTACGAGCAGTACTTC. Protein sequence: CASSRYRDPAYEQYF.

This clone was seen more than once but under ten times. This rearrangement joins TRBV27 to TRBJ1-5; D gene unclear. This CDR3 spans 12 amino acids. V was shortened by 7 bases and J by 3 bases, with 7 bases between the two germline ends. CDR1 and CDR2 from the germline V gene are MNHEY and SMNVEV (reference sequence). CDR3 sequence reads: CASTPYNQPQHF. CDR3 bases: TGTGCCAGCACCCCGTACAATCAGCCCCAGCATTTT.

This chain uses TRBV10-3 with TRBJ2-5; 10 bases are shared with TRBD1. This CDR3 is built from 16 residues. The junction had 6 bases not matched to a gene; V was cut back by 5 bases and J by 0 bases. Looked up from germline, CDR1 is ENHRY and CDR2 is SYGVKD. In nucleotides, the CDR3 is TGTGCCATCAGTCCAGGGGGACAGGGGTACCAAGAGACCCAGTACTTC. Translation: CAISPGGQGYQETQYF.

This chain links TRBV2 with TRBJ2-3, with TRBD1 as a possible D gene (5 bases). Germline CDR1 and CDR2: SNHLY and FYNNEI. The CDR3 spans 15 residues. The V and J ends lost 6 bases and 3 bases respectively, with 16 bases between them. CDR3 residues: CASSRQGVVTDTQYF. The CDR3 nucleotides are TGTGCCAGCAGCCGGCAGGGTGTAGTAACAGATACGCAGTATTTT.

The chain joins TRBV9 to TRBJ1-2, with TRBD1 identical over 7 bases. The CDR3 length is 14 residues. J was trimmed by 10 bases and V by 1 base; bases with no gene match: 10. Per the germline V gene, CDR1 is SGDLS and CDR2 is YYNGEE. This CDR3 is CASSVNPGGQTYTF. DNA for the CDR3: TGTGCCAGCAGCGTAAATCCAGGGGGGCAGACCTACACCTTC.

V usage is TRBV4-1 and J usage is TRBJ2-5, with D perhaps TRBD1 (6 bases). Germline V lookup: CDR1 MGHRA, CDR2 YSYEKL. V was shortened by 2 bases and J by 3 bases, with 10 bases between the two germline ends. The CDR3 spans 14 residues. CDR3 in amino acids: CASSQKDREETQYF. As DNA, the CDR3 is TGCGCCAGCAGCCAAAAGGACAGAGAAGAGACCCAGTACTTC.

The V and J genes are TRBV27 and TRBJ2-7, with 9 bases matching TRBD1. This CDR3 contains 15 residues. Looked up from germline, CDR1 is MNHEY and CDR2 is SMNVEV (reference sequence). Germline trimming cut 0 bases from V and 2 bases from J; bases unmatched to any gene: 2. In DNA, the CDR3 is TGTGCCAGCAGTTTATCGGACAGGGGCGCCTACGAGCAGTACTTC. The encoded protein is CASSLSDRGAYEQYF.

The chain uses TRBV7-6 and TRBJ2-1; 10 positions match TRBD2. The germline gives CDR1 SGHVS, CDR2 FNYEAQ. The CDR3 has 18 amino acids. V trimming: 1 base; J trimming: 7 bases; junction bases outside the gene matches: 13. The CDR3, as DNA: TGTGCCAGCAGCTTAGTTCTAGCGGGAGCGGCCTGGGGTAATGAGCAGTTCTTC. Amino acids: CASSLVLAGAAWGNEQFF.

The rearrangement joins TRBV4-2 to TRBJ1-1; D not resolved. Trimming left V 0 bases short and J 1 base short, with 9 bases between. The CDR3 consists of 15 residues. The germline V gene encodes CDR1 LGHNA and CDR2 YNFKEQ. CDR3 nucleotide sequence: TGTGCCAGCAGCCAAGAAGACAACCAGAACACTGAAGCTTTCTTT. It specifies CASSQEDNQNTEAFF.

The V and J genes are TRBV14 and TRBJ2-7; possibly TRBD1 for D (6 bases). Trimming shortened V by 4 bases and J by 3 bases, and 16 bases separated the two germline ends. The germline V gene has CDR1 SGHDN and CDR2 FVKESK. The CDR3 extends over 15 amino acids. CDR3 DNA: TGTGCCAGCAGCCTCACAGGGACGAAATACTACGAGCAGTACTTC. It translates to CASSLTGTKYYEQYF.

This chain links TRBV5-1 with TRBJ1-2; 10 bases line up with TRBD1. The V segment lost 3 bases and the J segment 7 bases; nucleotides outside the gene matches: 6. Germline V CDR1 and CDR2: SGHRS, YFSETQ. This CDR3 has 14 amino acids. In nucleotides, the CDR3 is TGCGCCAGCAGCTCCGGGACAGGGGATGGTGGCTACACCTTC. Protein sequence: CASSSGTGDGGYTF.

The table lists this clone with a count of one. The chain has TRBV4-1 and TRBJ2-7; 9 nucleotides match TRBD1. The CDR3 extends over 15 amino acids. CDR1 and CDR2 from the germline V gene are MGHRA and YSYEKL. After removal of 3 bases from V and 4 bases from J, the junction contained 7 bases not matched to a gene. Here the CDR3 DNA reads TGCGCCAGCAGCCAGGGACAGGGCCAGTTTTACGAGCAGTACTTC. This encodes CASSQGQGQFYEQYF.

This chain uses TRBV11-2 with TRBJ2-1; D might be TRBD2 (6 bases). CDR1 is SGHAT, CDR2 FQNNGV, per germline. With 7 bases removed from V and 3 bases from J, the gap between germline ends came to 16 bases. The CDR3 consists of 15 residues. CDR3: CASNPIADVYNEQFF. In DNA form, the CDR3 reads TGTGCCAGCAACCCTATAGCGGACGTCTACAATGAGCAGTTCTTC.

The sample holds one count of this clone. The chain employs TRBV6-5 and TRBJ2-7, with 11 nucleotides matching TRBD2. This CDR3 is built from 15 residues. CDR1 MNHEY and CDR2 SVGAGI come from the germline V gene. V dropped 6 bases and J dropped 3; count of bases not matched to a gene: 7. The CDR3 sequence: CASRPTSGTLYEQYF. The CDR3 coding sequence is TGTGCCAGCAGACCGACTAGCGGGACCCTCTACGAGCAGTACTTC.